The 21 T cell receptor beta chains below all came from one sample that was sequenced in a study of blood T cell repertoires in COVID-19. The data were produced by immunoSEQ multiplex PCR, yet TCRdb's version contains in-frame clones alone and is incomplete. The sample includes approximately 180,000 clones, 70% to 90% seen only once; the top ten take 20% to 25%. The specimen was peripheral blood. Receptors were obtained from a man in his sixties with active or convalescent COVID-19.

The gene calls are TRBV7-9 and TRBJ2-2, with 9 bases lining up with TRBD1. V was clipped by 5 bases and J by 7 bases; unmatched bases: 8. Germline lookup yields CDR1 SEHNR and CDR2 FQNEAQ (reference sequence). This CDR3 is 15 amino acids long. CDR3 sequence: CASSAQGADDGELFF. In DNA form, the CDR3 reads TGTGCCAGCAGCGCACAGGGGGCGGACGACGGGGAGCTGTTTTTT.

This chain connects TRBV11-1 to TRBJ1-4; 7 bases are shared with TRBD1. Germline loops: CDR1 SGHAT, CDR2 FQDESV (reference sequence). The CDR3 has 16 residues. The trim removed 5 bases at V and 4 bases at J, leaving 10 bases unmatched. CDR3 amino acids: CASSAWGQLVNEKLFF. CDR3 DNA sequence: TGTGCCAGCAGCGCCTGGGGACAGCTCGTTAATGAAAAACTGTTTTTT.

The chain combines TRBV19 with TRBJ2-4, with a weak D call TRBD1 (5 bases). V was trimmed by 5 bases and J by 3 bases, leaving 8 bases between them. The CDR3 loop spans 13 amino acids. CDR1 LNHDA and CDR2 SQIVND come from the germline V gene (reference sequence). The CDR3 region is CASSPRDKNIQYF. The CDR3 DNA reads as TGTGCCAGTAGTCCCAGGGACAAAAACATTCAGTACTTC. The full variable domain, in which reference TRBV19 and TRBJ2-4 provide the parts outside the CDR3, is DGGITQSPKYLFRKEGQNVTLSCEQNLNHDAMYWYRQDPGQGLRLIYYSQIVNDFQKGDIAEGYSVSREKKESFPLTVTSAQKNPTAFYLCASSPRDKNIQYFGAGTRLSVL.

This chain joins TRBV5-1 and TRBJ1-1; 8 bases line up with TRBD1. Germline V gives CDR1 SGHRS, CDR2 YFSETQ. The CDR3 totals 14 residues. After removal of 4 bases from V and 3 bases from J, the junction contained 5 bases not matched to a gene. As DNA, the CDR3 is TGCGCCAGCAGCCCTCAGGGGGCGGACACTGAAGCTTTCTTT. Its translation is CASSPQGADTEAFF.

The chain combines TRBV9 with TRBJ2-7, with 8 bases lining up with TRBD1. CDR3 size: 15 residues. Germline V gene sequence: CDR1 SGDLS, CDR2 YYNGEE. J gave up 2 bases and V 0 bases, and 4 bases lay outside the gene matches. Here the CDR3 DNA reads TGTGCCAGCAGCGTAGGGGACAGGTCCGCCTACGAGCAGTACTTC. Amino acid sequence: CASSVGDRSAYEQYF. The whole variable domain, filled in from reference TRBV9 and TRBJ2-7, reads DSGVTQTPKHLITATGQRVTLRCSPRSGDLSVYWYQQSLDQGLQFLIQYYNGEERAKGNILERFSAQQFPDLHSELNLSSLELGDSALYFCASSVGDRSAYEQYFGPGTRLTVT.

The rearrangement joins TRBV5-1 to TRBJ1-2; 9 bases align to TRBD1. The germline V gene encodes CDR1 SGHRS and CDR2 YFSETQ. The V segment lost 1 base and the J segment 5 bases; nucleotides outside the gene matches: 6. This CDR3 has 15 residues. The CDR3 nucleotides are TGCGCCAGCAGCTTGACAGGGGGCACTTTTTATGGCTACACCTTC. Translating it yields CASSLTGGTFYGYTF. Full variable domain (rest looked up from reference TRBV5-1 and TRBJ1-2): KAGVTQTPRYLIKTRGQQVTLSCSPISGHRSVSWYQQTPGQGLQFLFEYFSETQRNKGNFPGRFSGRQFSNSRSEMNVSTLELGDSALYLCASSLTGGTFYGYTFGSGTRLTVV.

The rearrangement links TRBV11-3 to TRBJ1-1; unclear D gene. With 2 bases removed from V and 0 bases from J, the gap between germline ends came to 7 bases. This CDR3 is 14 amino acids long. The V gene's germline CDR1 is SGHNT and CDR2 YENEEA. CDR3 region: CASSLSSLNTEAFF. The CDR3 DNA reads TGTGCCAGCAGCTTAAGCTCGTTGAACACTGAAGCTTTCTTT.

This CDR3 is CASSPGTGNEHTQYF. In DNA, the CDR3 is TGCGCCAGCAGCCCAGGGACAGGGAACGAACATACGCAGTATTTT. J is TRBJ2-3 and V is TRBV4-1; 9 nucleotides agree with TRBD1. Looked up from germline, CDR1 is MGHRA and CDR2 is YSYEKL. V lost 4 bases and J lost 7; bases outside the gene matches: 9. The CDR3 is 15 residues long.

The CDR3 protein is CASSQWHDSNQPQHF. The CDR3 bases are TGTGCCAGCTCACAATGGCATGATAGCAATCAGCCCCAGCATTTT. The chain employs TRBV18 and TRBJ1-5; D is unclear. Deletions cut 4 bases from V and 0 bases from J, with 10 bases between. From germline, CDR1 is KGHSH and CDR2 LQKENI. This CDR3 spans 15 amino acids.

J is TRBJ1-6 and V is TRBV2; 7 positions match TRBD1. CDR1 is SNHLY, CDR2 FYNNEI, per germline. The CDR3 spans 14 residues. V shed 7 bases, J shed 5 bases, and the junction held 5 bases outside the gene matches. The CDR3 here is CASIGDSDNSPLHF. The CDR3 DNA follows: TGTGCCAGCATCGGGGACAGCGATAATTCACCCCTCCACTTT.

This rearrangement joins TRBV29-1 to TRBJ2-3; 11 positions match TRBD1. After removal of 3 bases from V and 4 bases from J, the junction contained 3 bases not matched to a gene. Looked up from germline, CDR1 is SQVTM and CDR2 is ANQGSEA. The CDR3 runs 14 residues. DNA of the CDR3: TGCAGCGTTGAGAGGGGACAGGGGGCAGATACGCAGTATTTT. Protein sequence: CSVERGQGADTQYF.

The V gene is TRBV25-1, the J gene TRBJ2-3; D is possibly TRBD1 (6 bases). V gave up 8 bases and J gave up 3 bases, with 18 bases separating them. Germline-derived CDR1 and CDR2 are MGHDK and SYGVNS. This CDR3 comprises 15 residues. CDR3 amino acids: CASGSGQGWTDTQYF. DNA for the CDR3: TGTGCCAGCGGTTCGGGGCAGGGGTGGACAGATACGCAGTATTTT. Full variable domain (outside the CDR3, taken from reference TRBV25-1 and TRBJ2-3): EADIYQTPRYLVIGTGKKITLECSQTMGHDKMYWYQQDPGMELHLIHYSYGVNSTEKGDLSSESTVSRIRTEHFPLTLESARPSHTSQYLCASGSGQGWTDTQYFGPGTRLTVL.

This clone came up once. J is TRBJ1-2 and V is TRBV6-5; maybe TRBD1 (6 bases). CDR1 is MNHEY, CDR2 SVGAGI, per germline. The CDR3 contains 15 residues. V was clipped by 0 bases and J by 9 bases, with 17 bases between them. DNA for the CDR3: TGTGCCAGCAGTTACTCCGCGGGGGGCAGGGCGAGCTACACCTTC. It is translated as CASSYSAGGRASYTF.

This rearrangement joins TRBV11-2 to TRBJ1-6; TRBD1 matches at 10 bases. This CDR3 region has 14 residues. Germline V lookup: CDR1 SGHAT, CDR2 FQNNGV. Trimming took 4 bases from V and 7 from J; bases not matched to a gene: 1. CDR3 region: CASSWDRGNSPLHF. The CDR3 nucleotides read TGTGCCAGCAGCTGGGACAGGGGAAATTCACCCCTCCACTTT.

The chain has TRBV30 and TRBJ1-2; tentatively, D is TRBD1 (6 bases). This CDR3 has 16 residues. V lost 1 base and J lost 0, with 15 bases in between. The germline V gene has CDR1 GTSNPN and CDR2 SVGIG (reference sequence). The CDR3: CAWSAVGGQTNYGYTF. The CDR3 bases are TGTGCCTGGAGTGCAGTTGGGGGCCAGACTAACTATGGCTACACCTTC.

The gene calls are TRBV7-9 and TRBJ1-3, with 9 bases fitting TRBD1. This CDR3 has 16 amino acids. In germline, CDR1 is SEHNR, CDR2 FQNEAQ (reference sequence). Trimming took 2 bases from V and 0 from J; bases not matched to a gene: 2. CDR3 DNA: TGTGCCAGCAGCTTAAGACAGGGGGGCTCTGGAAACACCATATATTTT. It encodes CASSLRQGGSGNTIYF.

The genes are TRBV27 and TRBJ1-5; D unclear. V was trimmed by 5 bases and J by 4 bases, leaving 18 bases between them. CDR3 size: 16 residues. From germline, CDR1 is MNHEY and CDR2 SMNVEV (reference sequence). The CDR3 nucleotides are TGTGCCAGCAGTCCCCTCGGAGGAAATTTGAATCAGCCCCAGCATTTT. The encoded protein is CASSPLGGNLNQPQHF.

This CDR3 reads CASSIERQGLNGYTF. Here the CDR3 DNA reads TGTGCCAGTAGTATAGAGCGACAGGGGCTGAATGGCTACACCTTC. The V call is TRBV19, the J call TRBJ1-2; 8 bases align to TRBD1. CDR1 is LNHDA, CDR2 SQIVND, per germline (reference sequence). V lost 0 bases to trimming and J lost 6 bases; unmatched junction nucleotides: 6. The CDR3 has 15 amino acids.

The chain recombines TRBV5-1 with TRBJ1-2, with 7 bases fitting TRBD1. This CDR3 is 18 amino acids long. The germline V gene encodes CDR1 SGHRS and CDR2 YFSETQ. J lost 0 bases, V lost 0 bases, and 11 bases had no gene match. The DNA of the CDR3 is TGCGCCAGCAGCTTGGTTGGGACAGCCTTTTATACTAACTATGGCTACACCTTC. It codes for CASSLVGTAFYTNYGYTF.

The chain joins TRBV24-1 to TRBJ2-1, with TRBD2 matching 14 bases. This CDR3 comprises 15 residues. The trim removed 4 bases at V and 10 bases at J, leaving 5 bases unmatched. Germline CDR1 reads KGHDR; CDR2 reads SFDVKD. Here the CDR3 reads CATSETSGGAREQFF. The CDR3 nucleotides read TGTGCCACCAGTGAGACTAGCGGGGGGGCAAGGGAGCAGTTCTTC.

J is TRBJ1-6 and V is TRBV3-1 (or the pseudogene TRBV3-2), with 7 nucleotides matching TRBD1. With 0 bases clipped from V and 4 bases from J, the junction kept 3 bases outside the gene matches. The CDR3 is 16 residues long. Germline loops: CDR1 LGHDT, CDR2 YNNKEL (reference sequence). DNA for the CDR3: TGTGCCAGCAGCCAAGACCCCAGGGGGTATAATTCACCCCTCCACTTT. Protein sequence: CASSQDPRGYNSPLHF.